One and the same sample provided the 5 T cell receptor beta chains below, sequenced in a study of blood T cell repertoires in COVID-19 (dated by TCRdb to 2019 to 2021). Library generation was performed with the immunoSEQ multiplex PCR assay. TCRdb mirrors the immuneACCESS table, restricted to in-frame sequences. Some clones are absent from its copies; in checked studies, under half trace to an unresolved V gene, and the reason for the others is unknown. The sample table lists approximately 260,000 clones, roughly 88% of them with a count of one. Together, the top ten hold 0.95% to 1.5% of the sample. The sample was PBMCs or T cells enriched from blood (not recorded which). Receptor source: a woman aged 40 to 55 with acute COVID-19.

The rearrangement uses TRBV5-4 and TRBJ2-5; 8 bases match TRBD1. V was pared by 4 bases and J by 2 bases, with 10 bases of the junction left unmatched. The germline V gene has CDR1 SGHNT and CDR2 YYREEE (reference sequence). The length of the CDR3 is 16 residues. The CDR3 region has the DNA TGTGCCAGCAGCCTCCAGTTTGGACAGGGTCAAGAGACCCAGTACTTC. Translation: CASSLQFGQGQETQYF.

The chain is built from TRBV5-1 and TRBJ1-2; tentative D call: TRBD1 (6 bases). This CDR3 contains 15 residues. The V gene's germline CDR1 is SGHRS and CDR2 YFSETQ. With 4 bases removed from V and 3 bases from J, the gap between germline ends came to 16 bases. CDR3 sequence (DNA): TGCGCCAGCAGCGAAGCCGGGACACAATACTATGGCTACACCTTC. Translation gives CASSEAGTQYYGYTF. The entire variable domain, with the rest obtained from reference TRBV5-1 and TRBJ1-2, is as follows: KAGVTQTPRYLIKTRGQQVTLSCSPISGHRSVSWYQQTPGQGLQFLFEYFSETQRNKGNFPGRFSGRQFSNSRSEMNVSTLELGDSALYLCASSEAGTQYYGYTFGSGTRLTVV.

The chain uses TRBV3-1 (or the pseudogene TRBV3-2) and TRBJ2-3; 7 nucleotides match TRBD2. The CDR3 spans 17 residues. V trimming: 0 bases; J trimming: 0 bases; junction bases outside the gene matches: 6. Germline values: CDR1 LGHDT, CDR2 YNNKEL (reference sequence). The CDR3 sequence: CASSQESSSGSTDTQYF. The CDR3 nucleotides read TGTGCCAGCAGCCAAGAATCGTCTAGCGGTAGCACAGATACGCAGTATTTT.

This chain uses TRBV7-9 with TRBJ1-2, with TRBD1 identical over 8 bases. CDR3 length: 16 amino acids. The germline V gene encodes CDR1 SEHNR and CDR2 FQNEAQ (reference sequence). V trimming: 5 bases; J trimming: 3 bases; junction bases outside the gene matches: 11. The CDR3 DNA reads TGTGCCAGCAGCCAGAACAACAGGGGGGGATACTATGGCTACACCTTC. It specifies CASSQNNRGGYYGYTF.

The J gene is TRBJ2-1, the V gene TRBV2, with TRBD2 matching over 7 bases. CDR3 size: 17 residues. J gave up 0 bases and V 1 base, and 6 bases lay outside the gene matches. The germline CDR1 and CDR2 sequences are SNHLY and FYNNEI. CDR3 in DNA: TGTGCCAGCAGTGAAGGAGGCGGGAGCCCCTCCTACAATGAGCAGTTCTTC. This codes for CASSEGGGSPSYNEQFF.